The sequence of this TCR beta chain was determined in a study of long-term antiretroviral therapy in people with HIV. The CDR3 is 14 residues long. Trimming stripped 5 bases from V and 6 bases from J, with 14 bases between. CDR1 is SGHRS and CDR2 is YFSETQ in the germline V gene. Regarding the study as a whole: HIV repertoires had narrower CDR3 length ranges than controls.

This clone was seen a handful of times. Its antigen is undetermined. The immunoSEQ assay was v3.0, run at survey level. Data came from immunoSEQ multiplex PCR; TCRdb stores just in-frame clones and leaves some out. In the table there are about 19,000 clones, less than 85% of which are singletons. The starting material was unsorted PBMCs, obtained 0.5 years before starting antiretroviral therapy. The origin of this receptor is a woman between 45 and 65 years old with HIV. The chain is built from TRBV5-1 and TRBJ2-2, with D maybe TRBD1 (6 bases). DNA of the CDR3: TGCGCCAGCAGACCAGGGGTATGGTCCGGGGAGCTGTTTTTT. It encodes CASRPGVWSGELFF.